These T cell receptor beta chains were read from a single sample in a study of blood T cells in healthy people across ages. TCRdb called the 5' RACE reads again in MiXCR, with one record for every CDR3 protein. The table includes more than 800,000 distinct CDR3 sequences, 25% to 30% detected once. The sample comprised blood. Receptors were obtained from a woman older than 75 in good health. Both conserved end residues are part of each CDR3. D genes are given only for firm matches. A clone size is listed for some rows: how often the clone was seen (once, few, many), or a class if it is expanded.

v_call	d_call	clone_size	j_call	cdr3_nt	cdr3_aa
TRBV11-2	TRBD1	many	TRBJ1-1	TGTGCCAGCAAGAGGGGGCCCAATCCCGGGGAAGCTTTCTTT	CASKRGPNPGEAFF
TRBV6-2/TRBV6-3	NA	few	TRBJ1-6	TGTGCCAGCAGTTACGGGCCTTCACCCCTCCACTTT	CASSYGPSPLHF
TRBV3-1	NA	many	TRBJ1-2	TGTGCCAGCAGCCAACTTCCCCGGGCCCTGAATGGCTACACCTTC	CASSQLPRALNGYTF
TRBV7-2	TRBD1	few	TRBJ1-6	TGTGCCAGCAGCTTAGGAAGGGGGCGAGGATATAATTCACCCCTCCACTTT	CASSLGRGRGYNSPLHF
TRBV12-3/TRBV12-4	NA	few	TRBJ2-5	TGTGCCGGCAGTTTCGGCGAGACCCAGTACTTC	CAGSFGETQYF
TRBV6-2/TRBV6-3	TRBD1	NA	TRBJ1-5	TGTGCCAGCAGTCACAGGACAGGGTATGGCAATCAGCCCCAGCATTTT	CASSHRTGYGNQPQHF
TRBV11-2	NA	NA	TRBJ1-2	TGTGCCAGCAGCTTAGATCCTTCAGGGCCTTATGGCTACACCTTC	CASSLDPSGPYGYTF
TRBV4-3	TRBD2	few	TRBJ2-3	TGCGCCAGCAGCCAATACCGGCCTAGCGGGGAGGGAGATACGCAGTATTTT	CASSQYRPSGEGDTQYF
TRBV9	TRBD1	many	TRBJ1-5	TGTGCCAGCAGCGCGGGACAGGGCAATCAGCCCCAGCATTTT	CASSAGQGNQPQHF
TRBV20-1	TRBD2	many	TRBJ2-1	TGCAGTGCTAGCCCTAGCGGGGGGCGAGGGAGCAATGAGCAGTTCTTC	CSASPSGGRGSNEQFF
TRBV7-9	TRBD1	NA	TRBJ1-1	TGTGTCAGCAGCCCGCGGGACAGCATGAACACTGAAGCTTTCTTT	CVSSPRDSMNTEAFF
TRBV27	NA	NA	TRBJ1-6	TGTGCCAGCAGTTTAAAGCGGCAGGGGAGCTCCTATAATTCACCCCTCCACTTT	CASSLKRQGSSYNSPLHF
TRBV7-9	TRBD1	NA	TRBJ1-6	TGTGCCAGTTTACAGGGGGCGAGTAATTCACCCCTCCACTTT	CASLQGASNSPLHF
TRBV5-1	NA	many	TRBJ1-1	TGCGCCAGCAGCTTGGATGGGGCGCGGGGCACTGAAGCTTTCTTT	CASSLDGARGTEAFF
TRBV20-1	NA	few	TRBJ1-6	TGCAGTGCTAGGAGGGCAAACCAGGGATTGTCTTCACCCCTCCACTTT	CSARRANQGLSSPLHF
TRBV2	NA	few	TRBJ2-3	TGTGCCAGCAGTGAAATATTGGGAAACCGGGATACGCAGTATTTT	CASSEILGNRDTQYF
TRBV5-1	TRBD1	NA	TRBJ2-3	TGCGCCAGCAACTGGACAGGGGTGGGGACAGATACGCAGTATTTT	CASNWTGVGTDTQYF
TRBV11-3	NA	few	TRBJ1-1	TGTGCCAGCAGCTTAGTACCAGGGGACACTGAAGCTTTCTTT	CASSLVPGDTEAFF
TRBV28	NA	many	TRBJ2-1	TGTGCCAGCAGTTTAGACCGGGGAACCTGGTATGAGCAGTTCTTC	CASSLDRGTWYEQFF
TRBV7-2	TRBD1	many	TRBJ2-3	TGTGCCAGCAGCTATGGGACAGGGCCAAGCACAGATACGCAGTATTTT	CASSYGTGPSTDTQYF
TRBV12-3/TRBV12-4	NA	many	TRBJ1-2	TGTGCCAGCAGCCCGACTGAAGGCTATGGCTACACCTTC	CASSPTEGYGYTF
TRBV7-2	NA	NA	TRBJ2-3	TGTGCCAGCAGCTCCGGGGTTGCCGCAGATACGCAGTATTTT	CASSSGVAADTQYF
TRBV7-9	NA	NA	TRBJ1-1	TGTGCCAGCAGCTTGGGAGGGACGCAGGGAACTGAAGCTTTCTTT	CASSLGGTQGTEAFF
TRBV7-8	TRBD2	many	TRBJ2-3	TGTGCCAGCAGCTTACTAGCGGGGGTTCTTTCTAGCACAGATACGCAGTATTTT	CASSLLAGVLSSTDTQYF
TRBV6-1	TRBD1	few	TRBJ1-5	TGTGCCAGCAGTGCACGGGACAGGGCGGCTCAGCCCCAGCATTTT	CASSARDRAAQPQHF
TRBV6-5	TRBD1	many	TRBJ2-5	TGTGCCACTACAGGGGGCGCGGAGACCCAGTACTTC	CATTGGAETQYF
TRBV21-1	NA	NA	TRBJ1-2	TGTGCCAGCACCCTGGTAAATGGCTACACCTTC	CASTLVNGYTF
TRBV5-8	NA	NA	TRBJ1-5	TGTGCCAGCGAGGTAACACCGGTGGGCAATCAGCCCCAGCATTTT	CASEVTPVGNQPQHF
TRBV5-1	TRBD2	NA	TRBJ2-3	TGCGCCAGCAGCTTGGGCGGCGGGGGGGCGGGAGATACGCAGTATTTT	CASSLGGGGAGDTQYF
TRBV20-1	NA	few	TRBJ1-4	TGCAGTGCTAGCAGAGAGGTTGAAAAACTGTTTTTT	CSASREVEKLFF
TRBV20-1	NA	once	TRBJ2-3	TGCAGTGCGCCGGTTAATATTGCGGATACGCAGTATTTT	CSAPVNIADTQYF
TRBV5-6	NA	NA	TRBJ2-3	TGTGCCGGCAGCCTGCGTGGGACACCCAGTAGCACAGATACGCAGTATTTT	CAGSLRGTPSSTDTQYF
TRBV6-1	NA	many	TRBJ2-4	TGTGCCAGCATAGGGGCCCCAAAAAACATTCAGTACTTC	CASIGAPKNIQYF
TRBV20-1	NA	NA	TRBJ2-3	TGCAGTGCTAGAGGCTCGACCACTAGATACACAGATACGCAGTATTTT	CSARGSTTRYTDTQYF
TRBV10-3	NA	many	TRBJ1-2	TGTGCCATCAGTGAAGGACGGCCGCTGTCCTATGGCTACACCTTC	CAISEGRPLSYGYTF
TRBV7-2	NA	many	TRBJ2-3	TGTGCCAGCAGCTTAAAGTTCGGCGGGGACAGCACAGATACGCAGTATTTT	CASSLKFGGDSTDTQYF
TRBV14	TRBD2	few	TRBJ2-7	TGTGCCAGCAGCCATGGCGGGGGCTACGAGCAGTACTTC	CASSHGGGYEQYF
TRBV30	TRBD2	few	TRBJ2-3	TGTGCCTGGACAGCTAGCGGGGTGACAGATACGCAGTATTTT	CAWTASGVTDTQYF
TRBV11-2	NA	NA	TRBJ2-5	TGTACCAGCAGCTTCGGCAGACAAGAGACCCAGTACTTC	CTSSFGRQETQYF
TRBV7-2	NA	NA	TRBJ2-1	TGTGCCAGCAGCTTAGTTGTCGGGGGGCTAGCGGTCAATGAGCAGTTCTTC	CASSLVVGGLAVNEQFF
TRBV2	TRBD1	many	TRBJ2-1	TGTGCCAGCAGTGGACAGGGGGCGGGCTCCTACAATGAGCAGTTCTTC	CASSGQGAGSYNEQFF
TRBV7-2	TRBD2	NA	TRBJ2-1	TGTGCCAGCAGCTTTGGGGACTACAGATACAATGAGCAGTTCTTC	CASSFGDYRYNEQFF
TRBV12-3/TRBV12-4	TRBD1	many	TRBJ1-5	TGTGCCAGCAGGCGAACAGGGGATGGGCAGCCCCAGCATTTT	CASRRTGDGQPQHF
TRBV4-3	NA	many	TRBJ1-2	TGCGCCAGCAGCCAAGATTCGGGTATCTCTGGCTACACCTTC	CASSQDSGISGYTF
TRBV5-1	TRBD1	few	TRBJ1-1	TGCGCCAGCAGTCCGGACAGGGCCCAGCTCGGGTACACTGAAGCTTTCTTT	CASSPDRAQLGYTEAFF
TRBV7-8	NA	few	TRBJ2-2	TGTGCCAGCAGCAGAACGGGGGGCGCGGGCACCGGGGAGCTGTTTTTT	CASSRTGGAGTGELFF